This T cell receptor (beta chain) appears in the sequencing data of a study of control samples from healthy donors and cancer patients. Libraries were prepared by immunoSEQ multiplex PCR; TCRdb keeps only in-frame clonotypes and omits some of them. The data contain 130,000 or so clones, roughly 94% of them singletons. The CDR3 length is 14 residues. From germline, CDR1 is LNHDA and CDR2 SQIVND (reference sequence). Trimming removed 3 bases from V and 0 bases from J, with 8 bases in between. The specimen was PBMCs. The rearrangement uses TRBV19 and TRBJ1-1; D perhaps matches TRBD1 (6 bases). The sequence was obtained from a man between 60 and 75 years old with colorectal cancer. The CDR3 bases are TGTGCCAGTAGTATTACAGGGTTGAACACTGAAGCTTTCTTT. It codes for CASSITGLNTEAFF.